One and the same sample provided the 12 T cell receptor beta chains below, sequenced in a study of T-cell reconstitution after alpha-beta-depleted transplantation in children (dated by TCRdb to about 2016). The library relied on PCR. Sequenced using an Illumina HiSeq 2500. TCR library preparation used molecular barcoding, with unique molecular identifiers applied to normalize quantification of the TCRbeta repertoire. TCRdb ran its own pipeline on the public reads, namely fastp trimming at Q25 and MiXCR clone calling, and kept in-frame beta chains. Rows merge per CDR3 protein into single entries with the most common DNA and genes. The sample table lists 200,000 to 250,000 distinct CDR3 sequences, around 9.7% of them with a count of one. The leading ten clones occupy around 5% of the sample. This material consisted of PBMCs from the stem cell graft donor, taken from the stem cell graft. Receptors were obtained from a human donor who donated a stem cell graft to a child with SCID.

This clonotype was counted ten times or more. The chain recombines TRBV9 with TRBJ2-5; no firm D call. Trimming left V 0 bases short and J 5 bases short, with 8 bases between. This CDR3 has 13 amino acids. In germline, CDR1 is SGDLS, CDR2 YYNGEE. Here the CDR3 DNA reads TGTGCCAGCAGCGTAGAAGCAGCGGAGACCCAGTACTTC. As protein: CASSVEAAETQYF.

This clonotype was counted at least ten times. The chain couples TRBV12-3 or TRBV12-4 to TRBJ1-6; the match to TRBD1 covers 7 bases. Trimming at V came to 5 bases and at J to 6 bases, leaving 13 bases not matched to a gene. CDR3 size: 17 residues. The CDR3 protein is CASSAQTGTGFNSPLHF. For the CDR3, the DNA is TGTGCCAGCAGTGCGCAGACAGGGACCGGATTTAATTCACCCCTCCACTTT.

This clonotype was detected ten times or more. The chain joins TRBV6-2 or TRBV6-3 to TRBJ1-2, with D unclear. This CDR3 contains 13 residues. V was cut by 0 bases and J by 6 bases, with 8 bases left in between. In germline, CDR1 is MNHEY, CDR2 SVGEGT. CDR3 coding DNA: TGTGCCAGCAGTTACTCGACACCGGATGGCTACACCTTC. It yields the protein CASSYSTPDGYTF.

This clonotype was seen at least ten times. The CDR3 DNA reads TGTGCCAGCGGAAACCCCTGGCAGTACAATGAGCAGTTCTTC. Translation: CASGNPWQYNEQFF. The gene calls are TRBV6-5 and TRBJ2-1; D is undetermined. Per the germline V gene, CDR1 is MNHEY and CDR2 is SVGAGI. The ends were cut back, 8 bases at V and 4 bases at J, with 15 bases in the middle. CDR3 size: 14 residues.

The chain uses TRBV5-4 and TRBJ1-6; D may be TRBD1 (5 bases). Trimming took 2 bases from V and 7 from J, leaving 19 bases between them. Per germline, CDR1 SGHNT and CDR2 YYREEE (reference sequence). The CDR3 has 17 amino acids. CDR3 amino acids: CASSLGPHDSANSPLHF. For the CDR3, the DNA is TGTGCCAGCAGCTTAGGGCCCCATGACAGCGCCAATTCACCCCTCCACTTT.

This clonotype was recorded many times. The chain joins TRBV7-9 to TRBJ2-1, with TRBD2 matching over 13 bases. Trimming took 5 bases from V and 4 from J; bases not matched to a gene: 2. There are 15 residues in the CDR3. The germline gives CDR1 SEHNR, CDR2 FQNEAQ (reference sequence). The CDR3: CASSRLAGGYNEQFF. The CDR3 nucleotides read TGTGCCAGCAGCCGACTAGCGGGGGGATACAATGAGCAGTTCTTC. Using reference TRBV7-9 and TRBJ2-1 for the parts outside the CDR3, the full variable domain is DTGVSQNPRHKITKRGQNVTFRCDPISEHNRLYWYRQTLGQGPEFLTYFQNEAQLEKSRLLSDRFSAERPKGSFSTLEIQRTEQGDSAMYLCASSRLAGGYNEQFFGPGTRLTVL.

V and J are TRBV7-2 and TRBJ2-7; the D gene is possibly TRBD1 (6 bases). Germline CDR1 and CDR2: SGHTA and FQGNSA. V lost 2 bases and J 0 bases, leaving 14 bases between the germline ends. The CDR3 runs 16 residues. The CDR3 DNA follows: TGTGCCAGCAGCTTAACCCCGGACAGAACCTCCTACGAGCAGTACTTC. This codes for CASSLTPDRTSYEQYF.

This clonotype occurred many times. This chain joins TRBV7-8 and TRBJ2-1; maybe TRBD1 (6 bases). V was trimmed by 0 bases and J by 9 bases, leaving 12 bases between them. The CDR3 contains 14 residues. The V gene's germline CDR1 is SGHVS and CDR2 FQNEAQ. The chain's CDR3 is CASSLALQGIEQFF. The DNA of the CDR3 is TGTGCCAGCAGCTTAGCGCTACAGGGAATTGAGCAGTTCTTC.

The sample holds many counts of this clonotype. The chain is built from TRBV12-3 or TRBV12-4 and TRBJ2-5, with TRBD2 identical over 7 bases. J gave up 5 bases and V 4 bases, and 10 bases lay outside the gene matches. This CDR3 contains 15 residues. CDR3 DNA: TGTGCCAGCAGTTCCCCGGGGGGAGATCGGGAGACCCAGTACTTC. This translates into CASSSPGGDRETQYF.

This clonotype appeared many times. This rearrangement joins TRBV7-9 to TRBJ2-2; the D gene is possibly TRBD2 (5 bases). The length of the CDR3 is 11 residues. Germline CDR1 is SEHNR and CDR2 is FQNEAQ (reference sequence). The V gene lost 1 base and the J gene lost 13 bases, with 7 bases spanning the gap. CDR3 DNA: TGTGCCAGCAGCTTAGGTGGAGGGCTGTTTTTT. It specifies CASSLGGGLFF.

This clonotype was counted at least ten times. This chain links TRBV5-1 with TRBJ2-1; 9 bases fit TRBD1. The germline gives CDR1 SGHRS, CDR2 YFSETQ. Trimming cost V 3 bases and J 6 bases; bases outside gene matches: 7. The CDR3 runs 15 residues. Here the CDR3 reads CASSSGTGSGNEQFF. CDR3 coding DNA: TGCGCCAGCAGCTCGGGGACAGGGTCGGGCAATGAGCAGTTCTTC. The whole variable domain, remainder taken from reference TRBV5-1 and TRBJ2-1, is KAGVTQTPRYLIKTRGQQVTLSCSPISGHRSVSWYQQTPGQGLQFLFEYFSETQRNKGNFPGRFSGRQFSNSRSEMNVSTLELGDSALYLCASSSGTGSGNEQFFGPGTRLTVL.

The V gene is TRBV2, the J gene TRBJ1-4, with a tentative D call TRBD1 (5 bases). Trimming pared 4 bases from V and 8 bases from J, leaving 11 bases between. The CDR3 sequence is 13 residues long. Germline-derived CDR1 and CDR2 are SNHLY and FYNNEI. In nucleotides, the CDR3 is TGTGCCAGCAGTGTCCAGGGCCAGGAAAAACTGTTTTTT. Its translation is CASSVQGQEKLFF.